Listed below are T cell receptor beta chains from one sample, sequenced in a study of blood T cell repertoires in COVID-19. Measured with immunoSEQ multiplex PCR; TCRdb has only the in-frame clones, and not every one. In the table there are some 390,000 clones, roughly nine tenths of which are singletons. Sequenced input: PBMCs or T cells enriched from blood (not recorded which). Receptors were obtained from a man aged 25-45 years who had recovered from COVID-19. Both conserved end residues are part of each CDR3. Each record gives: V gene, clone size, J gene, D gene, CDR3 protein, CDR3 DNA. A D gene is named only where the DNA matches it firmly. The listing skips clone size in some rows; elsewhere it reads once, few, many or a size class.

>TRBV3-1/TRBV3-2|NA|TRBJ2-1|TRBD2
CASSPRFGLASHEQFF
TGTGCCAGCAGCCCCCGTTTTGGACTAGCGTCCCATGAGCAGTTCTTC
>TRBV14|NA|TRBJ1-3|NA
CASSRLGKGNTIYF
TGTGCCAGCAGCCGACTAGGGAAAGGAAACACCATATATTTT
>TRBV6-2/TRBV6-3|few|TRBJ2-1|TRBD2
CASSYSVLGLAGDEQFF
TGTGCCAGCAGTTACTCAGTTCTAGGACTAGCGGGAGATGAGCAGTTCTTC
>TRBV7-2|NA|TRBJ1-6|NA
CASSRDSPLHF
TGTGCCAGCAGCCGGGATTCACCCCTCCACTTT
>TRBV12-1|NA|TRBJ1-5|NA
CASSFEQGPQPQHF
TGTGCCAGCAGCTTTGAGCAGGGGCCTCAGCCCCAGCATTTT
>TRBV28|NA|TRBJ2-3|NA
CASTPPGKDTQYF
TGTGCCAGCACCCCTCCAGGGAAAGATACGCAGTATTTT
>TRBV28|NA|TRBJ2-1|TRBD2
CASSFRLADNEQFF
TGTGCCAGCAGTTTTAGACTAGCGGACAATGAGCAGTTCTTC
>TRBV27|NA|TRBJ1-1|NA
CASSQVINTEAFF
TGTGCCAGCAGTCAGGTGATTAACACTGAAGCTTTCTTT
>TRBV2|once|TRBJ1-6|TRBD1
CASSYGTENSPLHF
TGTGCCAGCAGTTACGGGACAGAGAATTCACCCCTCCACTTT
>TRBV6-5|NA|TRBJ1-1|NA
CASRRQLNTEAFF
TGTGCCAGCAGAAGACAGTTGAACACTGAAGCTTTCTTT
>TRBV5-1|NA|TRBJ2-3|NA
CASSLEGLQFDTQYF
TGCGCCAGCAGCTTGGAAGGTTTACAGTTTGATACGCAGTATTTT
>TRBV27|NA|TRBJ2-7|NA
CASSFTGPYEQYF
TGTGCCAGCAGTTTTACAGGGCCCTACGAGCAGTACTTC
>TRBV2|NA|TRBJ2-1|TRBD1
CASSRDRANNEQFF
TGTGCCAGCAGCCGGGACAGGGCCAACAATGAGCAGTTCTTC
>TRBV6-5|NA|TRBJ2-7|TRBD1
CASGQGNHEQYF
TGTGCCAGCGGACAGGGGAACCACGAGCAGTACTTC
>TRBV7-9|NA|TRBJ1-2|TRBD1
CASSLLQGHYGYTF
TGTGCCAGCAGCTTACTACAGGGGCACTATGGCTACACCTTC
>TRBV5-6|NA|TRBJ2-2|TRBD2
CASSMGLAGANTGELFF
TGTGCCAGCAGCATGGGACTAGCGGGAGCGAACACCGGGGAGCTGTTTTTT
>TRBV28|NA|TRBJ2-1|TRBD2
CASTAGAYNEQFF
TGTGCCAGCACCGCGGGGGCCTACAATGAGCAGTTCTTC
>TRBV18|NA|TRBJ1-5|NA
CASSGGGTHNQPQHF
TGTGCCAGCTCCGGTGGCGGGACGCATAATCAGCCCCAGCATTTT
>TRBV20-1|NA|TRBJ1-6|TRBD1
CSASGRDSNSSPLHF
TGCAGTGCTAGTGGCCGGGACAGTAACTCCTCACCCCTCCACTTT
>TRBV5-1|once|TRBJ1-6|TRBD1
CASSLGGQGSSPLHF
TGCGCCAGCAGCTTGGGGGGACAGGGCAGTTCACCCCTCCACTTT
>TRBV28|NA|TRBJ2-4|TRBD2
CASSIWRLAVDKNIQYF
TGTGCCAGCAGCATATGGCGACTAGCGGTAGACAAAAACATTCAGTACTTC
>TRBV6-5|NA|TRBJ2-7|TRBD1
CASSYGSQGATYEQYF
TGTGCCAGCAGTTACGGGTCACAGGGGGCCACCTACGAGCAGTACTTC
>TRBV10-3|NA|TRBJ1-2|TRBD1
CAISDYYRGAYGYTF
TGTGCCATCAGTGACTATTACAGGGGCGCCTATGGCTACACCTTC
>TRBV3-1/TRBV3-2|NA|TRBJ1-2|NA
CASSQTDRYGYTF
TGTGCCAGCAGCCAAACAGACCGCTATGGCTACACCTTC
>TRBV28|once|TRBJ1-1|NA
CASSPGGSGNTEAFF
TGTGCCAGCAGTCCGGGGGGGTCGGGTAACACTGAAGCTTTCTTT
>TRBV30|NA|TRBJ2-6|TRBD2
CAWSGTSGSSGANVLTF
TGTGCCTGGAGTGGAACTAGCGGGAGTAGTGGGGCCAACGTCCTGACTTTC
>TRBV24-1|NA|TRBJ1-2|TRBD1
CATSQGAPRFGYTF
TGTGCCACCAGCCAGGGGGCGCCCAGGTTTGGCTACACCTTC
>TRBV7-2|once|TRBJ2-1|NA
CASRREWDEQFF
TGTGCCAGCAGAAGGGAGTGGGATGAGCAGTTCTTC
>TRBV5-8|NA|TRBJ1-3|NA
CASSRDTWTGNTIYF
TGTGCCAGCAGCCGGGACACTTGGACTGGGAACACCATATATTTT
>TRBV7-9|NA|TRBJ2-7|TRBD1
CASSATGGSDEQYF
TGTGCCAGCAGCGCGACAGGGGGCAGCGACGAGCAGTACTTC
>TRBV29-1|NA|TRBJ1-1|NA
CSARSAVGTEAFF
TGCAGCGCCCGGAGTGCGGTTGGCACTGAAGCTTTCTTT
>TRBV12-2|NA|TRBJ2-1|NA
CASRLSESGPPNEQFF
TGTGCAAGTCGCCTCTCTGAGTCGGGTCCCCCCAATGAGCAGTTCTTC
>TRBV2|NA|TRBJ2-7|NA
CASSGTVFVEQYF
TGTGCCAGCAGTGGGACAGTTTTTGTAGAGCAGTACTTC
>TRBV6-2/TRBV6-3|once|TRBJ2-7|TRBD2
CASSYSGGVVASGRSSYEQYF
TGTGCCAGCAGTTACTCGGGAGGTGTCGTGGCTAGCGGGAGGAGCTCCTACGAGCAGTACTTC
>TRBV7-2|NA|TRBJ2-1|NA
CASSLVNRDRLWNEQFF
TGTGCCAGCAGCTTAGTGAACAGGGATCGACTTTGGAATGAGCAGTTCTTC
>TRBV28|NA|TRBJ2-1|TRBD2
CASSLLGLATSYNEQFF
TGTGCCAGCAGTTTACTGGGACTAGCGACCTCCTACAATGAGCAGTTCTTC
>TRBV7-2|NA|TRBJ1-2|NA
CASSLLTSGGYTF
TGTGCCAGCAGCTTACTCACTTCGGGAGGCTACACCTTC
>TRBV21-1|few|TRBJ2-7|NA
CASSPQGDSAYEQYF
TGTGCCAGCAGCCCACAGGGGGACAGCGCCTACGAGCAGTACTTC
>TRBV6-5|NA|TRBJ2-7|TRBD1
CASGQGWSYEQYF
TGTGCCAGCGGACAGGGATGGTCCTACGAGCAGTACTTC
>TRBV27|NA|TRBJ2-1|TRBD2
CASRTSGSNEQFF
TGTGCCAGCAGGACTAGCGGGAGTAATGAGCAGTTCTTC
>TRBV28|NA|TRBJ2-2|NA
CAAQGLLAGELFF
TGTGCCGCTCAGGGATTGCTGGCCGGGGAGCTGTTTTTT
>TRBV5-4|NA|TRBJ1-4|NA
CASSLKTEEEKLFF
TGTGCCAGCAGCTTGAAAACAGAAGAAGAAAAACTGTTTTTT
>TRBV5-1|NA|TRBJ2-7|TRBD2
CASSSGTSGGVEGEQYF
TGCGCCAGCAGCTCCGGGACTAGCGGGGGCGTAGAGGGGGAGCAGTACTTC
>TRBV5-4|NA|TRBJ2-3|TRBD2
CASSLDRGLAGGGTQYF
TGTGCCAGCAGCTTGGACAGGGGACTAGCGGGAGGAGGCACGCAGTATTTT
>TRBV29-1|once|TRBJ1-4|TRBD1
CSAADRADEKLFF
TGCAGCGCCGCGGACAGGGCTGATGAAAAACTGTTTTTT